Sequencing of this T cell receptor (beta chain) was carried out in a study of Ad26.COV2.S vaccination and SARS-CoV-2 variants. Whole-study findings and limits: The analyses of TCR breadth and depth may have understated the size of total T cell responses. Reportedly, after vaccination the spike-specific CD8+ and CD4+ T cell responses displayed substantial breadth.

Treatment described: some 20 received Ad26.COV2.S at low or high dose, single or two shots; a few received placebo; per-sample allocation not given. Sampling took place 63 days after the first vaccine or placebo injection. Clones were sequenced by immunoSEQ multiplex PCR, and TCRdb holds only the in-frame ones, with some missing. The sample carries 360,000 or so clones, about nine tenths recorded once. This clone was detected once. Its antigen is not identified. The CDR3 loop spans 15 amino acids. The germline CDR1 and CDR2 sequences are MNHEY and SVGAGI. Trimming stripped 10 bases from V and 0 bases from J, with 16 bases between.

Sequenced here: peripheral blood, sampled in a trial of Ad26.COV2.S vaccine versus placebo. The receptor's source is a person between 18 and 59 years old who received the Ad26.COV2.S COVID-19 vaccine or a placebo. This chain uses TRBV6-5 with TRBJ1-5, with unresolved D. The CDR3 reads CATQIDLYSNQPQHF. In DNA form, the CDR3 reads TGTGCCACTCAAATCGACCTTTATAGCAATCAGCCCCAGCATTTT.